The source of this T cell receptor (beta chain) is a study of T cells after yellow fever vaccination. Findings of the study overall: The study re-detected most primary-vaccination clones after the booster (96% CD4, 88% CD8). Any FACS-sorted repertoire could hold abundant clonotypes that contaminate it from the bulk population. The appearance of a small share of clonotypes in both CD4 and CD8 compartments was observed.

Synthesis of TCR cDNA relied on 5'RACE template switching, which attached a universal primer site and UMIs. MiXCR, applied by TCRdb to the 5' RACE reads, yields one record per CDR3 protein. The sample shows around 610,000 distinct CDR3 sequences, approximately 15% of them seen only once. This clonotype showed up just a few times. The antigen is unknown. This specimen was PBMCs, taken on the day of the yellow fever booster vaccination. The sequence was obtained from a man aged 25-45 years who received the YFV17D yellow fever vaccine.

The CDR3 nucleotides are TGTGCCATCAGTGAGTCGGTGGGAGACGAGCAGTACTTC. Protein: CAISESVGDEQYF. The V gene is TRBV10-3, the J gene TRBJ2-7; tentatively, D is TRBD2 (5 bases). V lost 0 bases and J 5 bases, leaving 8 bases between the germline ends. The CDR3 has 13 residues. CDR1 and CDR2 from the germline V gene are ENHRY and SYGVKD.